This is a list of T cell receptor beta chains from one sample in a study of Ad26.COV2.S vaccination and SARS-CoV-2 variants. Sequencing used immunoSEQ multiplex PCR; TCRdb keeps in-frame clones, though not all of them. The data show about 680,000 clones, 89% seen once. Sample: peripheral blood, taken in a trial of Ad26.COV2.S vaccine versus placebo. All receptors come from a person between 18 and 65 years old who received the Ad26.COV2.S COVID-19 vaccine or a placebo. CDR3s include the opening cysteine and the closing phenylalanine or tryptophan. The order of the fields is clone size, J gene, D gene, V gene, CDR3 protein, CDR3 DNA. The D gene is left open where the match is weak. The size of a clone is reported for some rows only, either as once, few or many, or as a class for expanded clones.

>.|TRBJ2-3|TRBD2|TRBV5-4
CASSLESGGITDTQYF
TGTGCCAGCAGCTTGGAAAGCGGGGGGATCACAGATACGCAGTATTTT
>.|TRBJ1-2|.|TRBV4-2
CASSQEGLPGRTRQVYGYTF
TGTGCCAGCAGCCAAGAGGGCCTACCGGGACGTACTAGGCAGGTCTATGGCTACACCTTC
>.|TRBJ1-2|.|TRBV9
CASSVVSGSYGYTF
TGTGCCAGCAGCGTAGTGAGCGGTAGCTATGGCTACACCTTC
>.|TRBJ1-2|TRBD1|TRBV7-2
CASSLVPGGIYGYTF
TGTGCCAGCAGCTTAGTTCCAGGGGGCATCTATGGCTACACCTTC
>.|TRBJ2-1|.|TRBV2
CASSGAPSDYNEQFF
TGTGCCAGCAGTGGAGCCCCTAGCGACTACAATGAGCAGTTCTTC
>few|TRBJ2-7|.|TRBV6-6
CAIGRDTLSYEQYF
TGTGCCATCGGCCGGGACACTCTCTCCTACGAGCAGTACTTC
>.|TRBJ2-7|.|TRBV6-2/TRBV6-3
CASSLGVTFYEQYF
TGTGCCAGCAGTTTGGGGGTTACCTTTTACGAGCAGTACTTC
>few|TRBJ1-5|.|TRBV12-5
CASGTPDQPQHF
TGTGCTAGTGGCACGCCAGATCAGCCCCAGCATTTT
>.|TRBJ2-5|TRBD2|TRBV5-1
CASRTPGLAGRETQYF
TGCGCCAGCCGAACACCGGGACTAGCGGGAAGGGAGACCCAGTACTTC
>.|TRBJ2-7|.|TRBV4-2
CASSPGPGGTDQEQYF
TGTGCCAGCAGCCCCGGACCCGGCGGGACCGACCAAGAGCAGTACTTC
>.|TRBJ2-1|.|TRBV27
CASRAYNEQFF
TGTGCCAGCAGGGCCTACAATGAGCAGTTCTTC
>.|TRBJ2-5|.|TRBV24-1
CATSASTTLGETQYF
TGTGCCACCAGTGCCTCGACAACCCTTGGGGAGACCCAGTACTTC
>.|TRBJ2-1|TRBD2|TRBV5-8
CASSRLAGRSYNEQFF
TGTGCCAGCAGCAGACTAGCGGGACGCTCCTACAATGAGCAGTTCTTC
>.|TRBJ1-4|.|TRBV30
CAWSAGAGEKLFF
TGTGCCTGGAGTGCGGGGGCAGGAGAAAAACTGTTTTTT
>.|TRBJ2-3|.|TRBV27
CASSSGQARTDTQYF
TGTGCCAGCAGTTCGGGGCAGGCCCGCACAGATACGCAGTATTTT
>.|TRBJ2-4|TRBD2|TRBV4-2
CASSQQTSGGMENIQYF
TGTGCCAGCAGCCAACAGACTAGCGGGGGGATGGAGAACATTCAGTACTTC
>.|TRBJ2-7|TRBD2|TRBV9
CASSVDDNSGSYEQYF
TGTGCCAGCAGCGTAGATGATAATAGCGGGAGTTACGAGCAGTACTTC
>.|TRBJ2-7|TRBD1|TRBV7-2
CASSTGTGGPYEQYF
TGTGCCAGCAGCACCGGGACAGGGGGTCCCTACGAGCAGTACTTC
>.|TRBJ1-2|TRBD1|TRBV3-1/TRBV3-2
CASSSTGPFSYTF
TGTGCCAGCAGCTCGACAGGGCCCTTCAGCTACACCTTC
>.|TRBJ1-2|TRBD1|TRBV5-4
CASSSRDRGLYGYTF
TGTGCCAGCAGCTCTAGGGACAGGGGACTCTATGGCTACACCTTC
>.|TRBJ1-1|.|TRBV11-2
CASSSHASLLTEAFF
TGTGCCAGCAGCTCACACGCTTCCCTCCTGACTGAAGCTTTCTTT
>.|TRBJ1-1|.|TRBV30
CAWNAGSGTEAFF
TGTGCCTGGAATGCAGGGAGTGGCACTGAAGCTTTCTTT
>.|TRBJ2-7|TRBD2|TRBV19
CASSISAGGISYEQYF
TGTGCCAGTAGTATTAGCGCGGGAGGGATCTCCTACGAGCAGTACTTC
>.|TRBJ1-5|.|TRBV6-6
CASCLSNQPQHF
TGTGCCAGCTGCCTTAGCAATCAGCCCCAGCATTTT
>.|TRBJ1-3|.|TRBV6-5
CASNRENTIYF
TGTGCCAGCAACAGGGAGAACACCATATATTTT
>.|TRBJ2-5|TRBD1|TRBV14
CASSPALDRGPHRETQYF
TGTGCCAGCAGCCCCGCCCTTGACAGGGGACCTCACCGGGAGACCCAGTACTTC
>.|TRBJ1-1|TRBD1|TRBV18
CASSPPEGWSGGTEAFF
TGTGCCAGCTCACCACCGGAAGGCTGGTCAGGGGGCACTGAAGCTTTCTTT
>.|TRBJ2-4|.|TRBV2
CASNPTDYRSSLAKNIQYF
TGTGCCAGCAATCCTACGGACTATCGCTCTTCGTTAGCCAAAAACATTCAGTACTTC
>.|TRBJ2-1|TRBD1|TRBV24-1
CATSDFRDRVGKEQFF
TGTGCCACCAGTGATTTCCGGGACAGGGTAGGGAAAGAGCAGTTCTTC
>.|TRBJ1-4|TRBD1|TRBV4-1
CASSLLSGQGNEKLFF
TGCGCCAGCAGCCTCCTGTCGGGACAGGGTAATGAAAAACTGTTTTTT
>.|TRBJ2-1|.|TRBV3-1/TRBV3-2
CASSQWLARNEQFF
TGTGCCAGCAGCCAATGGCTAGCTCGCAATGAGCAGTTCTTC
>.|TRBJ2-3|TRBD2|TRBV9
CASSVELAADTQYF
TGTGCCAGCAGCGTAGAGCTAGCGGCAGATACGCAGTATTTT
>.|TRBJ1-1|.|TRBV28
CASLYTRGPNTEAFF
TGTGCCAGTCTTTACACCAGGGGTCCCAACACTGAAGCTTTCTTT
>.|TRBJ2-2|.|TRBV15
CATSREPGGGELFF
TGTGCCACCAGCAGAGAGCCAGGAGGCGGGGAGCTGTTTTTT
>.|TRBJ1-5|TRBD1|TRBV29-1
CSVVVEGTGFNQPQHF
TGCAGCGTTGTAGTAGAGGGGACAGGCTTCAATCAGCCCCAGCATTTT
>.|TRBJ2-7|.|TRBV27
CASAPGRPGEQYF
TGTGCCAGCGCACCAGGACGGCCCGGGGAGCAGTACTTC
>.|TRBJ1-2|.|TRBV30
CASPDGYGYTF
TGTGCCTCCCCTGACGGCTATGGCTACACCTTC
>.|TRBJ1-2|.|TRBV12-3/TRBV12-4
CASSLASNYGYTF
TGTGCCAGCAGTTTGGCGTCTAACTATGGCTACACCTTC
>.|TRBJ1-2|.|TRBV7-2
CASSLGQNYGYTF
TGTGCCAGCAGCTTAGGGCAGAACTATGGCTACACCTTC
>.|TRBJ1-1|.|TRBV19
CASSEAVLGIEAFF
TGTGCCAGTAGCGAGGCCGTATTGGGGATTGAAGCTTTCTTT
>.|TRBJ2-7|TRBD1|TRBV3-1/TRBV3-2
CASTPHPGTGEKYEQYF
TGTGCCAGCACTCCCCATCCCGGGACAGGGGAGAAGTACGAGCAGTACTTC
>once|TRBJ1-1|.|TRBV6-1
CASSEGFINTEAFF
TGTGCCAGCAGTGAGGGATTTATAAACACTGAAGCTTTCTTT